Below are 31 T cell receptor beta chains sequenced from a single sample in a study of shared clonotypes between healthy human individuals. This table comes from immunoSEQ multiplex PCR, and its TCRdb copy is limited to in-frame clones, with some not included. The sample has approximately 2.3 million clones; 93% are singletons. What was sequenced was naive CD4+ T cells from PBMCs. Subset given: CD45RA+ positively selected. These receptors all come from a man aged 18 to 30 in good health. Some clones in this sample may be carry-over from other donors' samples.

This clone was picked up one time. The rearrangement links TRBV9 to TRBJ2-5; 10 positions agree with TRBD2. The J call may be mistaken, given a closer DNA end match to TRBJ2-7. This CDR3 spans 16 amino acids. Germline-derived CDR1 and CDR2 are SGDLS and YYNGEE. CDR3 protein: CASSVGRTSGGYEQYF. As DNA, the CDR3 is TGTGCCAGCAGCGTAGGGAGGACTAGCGGCGGTTACGAGCAGTACTTC.

The chain combines TRBV27 with TRBJ1-2, with 9 bases that match TRBD1. Trimming at V came to 7 bases and at J to 0 bases, leaving 12 bases not matched to a gene. The CDR3 loop spans 17 amino acids. Germline V gene lookup returns CDR1 MNHEY and CDR2 SMNVEV (reference sequence). The DNA of the CDR3 is TGTGCCAGCACCCCTATGGGACAGGGTTTAGCTAACTATGGCTACACCTTC. This sequence encodes CASTPMGQGLANYGYTF.

Worth noting for this clone: Because it lacks the conserved phenylalanine or tryptophan at the end, this CDR3 is likely a read error. Because the CDR3's place on the DNA is in doubt, the DNA is left out and the CDR3 is given as listed by TCRdb. This sequence joins TRBV15 and TRBJ1-2. From germline, CDR1 is LNHNV and CDR2 YYDKDF (reference sequence). The CDR3 has 13 amino acids, counting both end residues. This CDR3 is CATSTRPGYGLAV.

The chain employs TRBV2 and TRBJ1-1, with TRBD1 identical over 11 bases. The CDR3 consists of 14 residues. V lost 4 bases, J lost 4 bases, and 2 bases stayed unmatched. Germline V lookup: CDR1 SNHLY, CDR2 FYNNEI. The CDR3 DNA follows: TGTGCCAGCAGTGCAGGGACAGGGGGCACTGAAGCTTTCTTT. The encoded protein is CASSAGTGGTEAFF.

This chain links TRBV7-2 with TRBJ2-1; D gene uncertain. CDR1 SGHTA and CDR2 FQGNSA come from the germline V gene. CDR3 length equals 15 residues. Trimming pared 11 bases from V and 0 bases from J, leaving 17 bases between. The CDR3 here is CAGAFPASSYNEQFF. CDR3 bases: TGTGCCGGAGCTTTTCCAGCGAGCTCCTACAATGAGCAGTTCTTC. Full variable domain (rest looked up from reference TRBV7-2 and TRBJ2-1): GAGVSQSPSNKVTEKGKDVELRCDPISGHTALYWYRQSLGQGLEFLIYFQGNSAPDKSGLPSDRFSAERTGGSVSTLTIQRTQQEDSAVYLCAGAFPASSYNEQFFGPGTRLTVL.

DNA for the CDR3: TGTGCCATCAGTGAATCCGGGACTAGACGAACCCATGAGCAGTTCTTC. Its protein product is CAISESGTRRTHEQFF. The chain uses TRBV10-3 and TRBJ2-1, with 8 bases lining up with TRBD2. V lost 3 bases to trimming and J lost 8 bases; unmatched junction nucleotides: 12. Germline loops: CDR1 ENHRY, CDR2 SYGVKD. CDR3 length: 16 amino acids.

The chain recombines TRBV27 with TRBJ1-1; 7 bases map to TRBD1. This CDR3 spans 12 amino acids. The germline V gene encodes CDR1 MNHEY and CDR2 SMNVEV (reference sequence). J lost 6 bases, V lost 8 bases, and 6 bases had no gene match. In DNA, the CDR3 is TGTGCCAGCCGACAGGGTAGGGCTGAAGCTTTCTTT. Amino acid sequence: CASRQGRAEAFF.

Remarks on this clone: An end of the junction differs from the germline gene, which may be a read error. The gene calls are TRBV30 and TRBJ1-5; D is unresolved. This CDR3 spans 14 amino acids. Per the germline V gene, CDR1 is GTSNPN and CDR2 is SVGIG (reference sequence). This CDR3 reads CGWSVLGSNQPQHF. The CDR3, as DNA: TGTGGCTGGAGTGTATTGGGTAGCAATCAGCCCCAGCATTTT.

This clone was seen once. This chain links TRBV15 with TRBJ2-2; D gene uncertain. Trimming shortened V by 5 bases and J by 6 bases, and 13 bases separated the two germline ends. Germline lookup yields CDR1 LNHNV and CDR2 YYDKDF (reference sequence). This CDR3 has 14 amino acids. DNA of the CDR3: TGTGCCACCAGCCCGGGTTGGGATTCCGGGGAGCTGTTTTTT. It translates to CATSPGWDSGELFF.

The J gene is TRBJ2-2, the V gene TRBV5-4; TRBD1 agrees at 10 bases. CDR1 and CDR2 from the germline V gene are SGHNT and YYREEE (reference sequence). The CDR3 covers 15 residues. J was trimmed by 6 bases and V by 4 bases; bases with no gene match: 6. CDR3: CASSTGQGEPGELFF. DNA of the CDR3: TGTGCCAGCAGCACCGGACAGGGGGAGCCCGGGGAGCTGTTTTTT.

The chain carries TRBV29-1 and TRBJ2-1, with D maybe TRBD1 (5 bases). The CDR3 loop spans 12 amino acids. The germline V and J ends were trimmed by 5 bases and 7 bases, with 12 bases remaining between them. Germline values: CDR1 SQVTM, CDR2 ANQGSEA. CDR3 in DNA: TGCAGCGTTTTTGACAGCGTAAATGAGCAGTTCTTC. Translating gives CSVFDSVNEQFF.

The V and J genes are TRBV6-4 and TRBJ1-4; D perhaps matches TRBD1 (5 bases). The length of the CDR3 is 15 residues. The V gene's germline CDR1 is MRHNA and CDR2 SNTAGT. V lost 5 bases, J lost 7 bases, and 17 bases lay in between. In DNA, the CDR3 is TGTGCCAGCAGTCGGCACGCCTGGGGGGGTGAAAAACTGTTTTTT. This sequence encodes CASSRHAWGGEKLFF.

The chain couples TRBV7-2 to TRBJ2-2; the D call may be TRBD1 or TRBD2 (5 bases each). CDR1 SGHTA and CDR2 FQGNSA come from the germline V gene. This CDR3 is 15 amino acids long. Trimming pared 1 base from V and 2 bases from J, leaving 8 bases between. Here the CDR3 DNA reads TGTGCCAGCAGCTTAGGGAGGACAAACACCGGGGAGCTGTTTTTT. Its translation: CASSLGRTNTGELFF.

V is TRBV6-1 and J is TRBJ2-7; 12 bases map to TRBD2. V gave up 3 bases and J gave up 1 base; unmatched junction bases: 7. Germline CDR1 and CDR2: MNHNS and SASEGT. The CDR3 is 17 amino acids. CDR3 nucleotides: TGTGCCAGCAGTGATAGACTAGCGGGAGAATCGTCCTACGAGCAGTACTTC. It specifies CASSDRLAGESSYEQYF.

The gene calls are TRBV19 and TRBJ2-1, with D possibly being TRBD1 (5 bases). The CDR3 runs to 15 residues. Trimming removed 3 bases from V and 12 bases from J, with 21 bases in between. Germline V gene lookup returns CDR1 LNHDA and CDR2 SQIVND (reference sequence). CDR3 sequence: CASSIRARWALGQFF. The CDR3 DNA sequence: TGTGCCAGTAGTATCAGGGCTCGTTGGGCGCTGGGGCAGTTCTTC.

The chain uses TRBV15 and TRBJ2-7; 9 bases are shared with TRBD1. V was clipped by 3 bases and J by 2 bases; unmatched bases: 17. The germline CDR1 and CDR2 sequences are LNHNV and YYDKDF (reference sequence). The CDR3 consists of 19 residues. CDR3 loop: CATSSFYLNRDRATYEQYF. In nucleotides, the CDR3 is TGTGCCACCAGCAGTTTCTACCTAAACCGGGACAGGGCCACCTACGAGCAGTACTTC.

V usage is TRBV29-1 and J usage is TRBJ2-5; D is possibly TRBD2 (6 bases). Germline CDR1 and CDR2: SQVTM and ANQGSEA. Trimming stripped 6 bases from V and 3 bases from J, with 8 bases between. This CDR3 has 11 amino acids. The CDR3 DNA is TGCAGCGTGATAGCGGAAGAGACCCAGTACTTC. This codes for CSVIAEETQYF.

This chain joins TRBV2 and TRBJ2-5; TRBD1 aligns across 7 bases. V shed 6 bases and J 5 bases; nucleotides not matched to a gene: 6. Germline CDR1 is SNHLY and CDR2 is FYNNEI. This CDR3 is built from 13 residues. Here the CDR3 reads CASRQQGPETQYF. The CDR3 region has the DNA TGTGCCAGCAGACAACAGGGGCCGGAGACCCAGTACTTC.

The chain links TRBV5-1 to TRBJ1-4, with 7 positions matching TRBD1. The V gene's germline CDR1 is SGHRS and CDR2 YFSETQ. The CDR3 length is 14 residues. V lost 0 bases, J lost 7 bases, and 3 bases stayed unmatched. This CDR3 reads CASSLETGTEKLFF. For the CDR3, the DNA is TGCGCCAGCAGCTTGGAGACAGGGACTGAAAAACTGTTTTTT.

In the case of this clone: Other DNA sequences within the sample encode an identical CDR3. The chain has TRBV5-1 and TRBJ2-2; tentatively, D is TRBD1 or TRBD2 (5 bases each). V lost 4 bases, J lost 3 bases, and 7 bases lay in between. Looked up from germline, CDR1 is SGHRS and CDR2 is YFSETQ. The CDR3 has 13 residues. DNA of the CDR3: TGCGCCAGCAGCGTGGGGGACACCGGGGAGCTGTTTTTT. Its protein product is CASSVGDTGELFF.

The gene calls are TRBV18 and TRBJ2-7, with D perhaps matching TRBD1 or TRBD2 (5 bases each). The CDR3 runs to 14 residues. With 3 bases removed from V and 4 bases from J, the gap between germline ends came to 13 bases. Germline CDR1 reads KGHSH; CDR2 reads LQKENI. The CDR3 coding sequence is TGTGCCAGCTCACCTGCTTCGGGGCGTTACGAGCAGTACTTC. As protein: CASSPASGRYEQYF.

This clone appeared a single time. V gene TRBV6-1 combines with J gene TRBJ1-4; D is ambiguous. The CDR3 length is 12 residues. The ends were cut back, 7 bases at V and 6 bases at J, with 9 bases in the middle. The germline gives CDR1 MNHNS, CDR2 SASEGT. The DNA of the CDR3 is TGTGCCAGCACCGGGGTCGATGAAAAACTGTTTTTT. It encodes CASTGVDEKLFF.

Points on this clone: Other nucleotide sequences from this sample produce the same CDR3. This rearrangement joins TRBV18 to TRBJ2-1; D unclear. This CDR3 is 16 amino acids long. CDR1 KGHSH and CDR2 LQKENI come from the germline V gene. Trimming left V 1 base short and J 0 bases short, with 10 bases between. The CDR3 DNA reads TGTGCCAGCTCACCACGAAGGGAAAGCTCCTACAATGAGCAGTTCTTC. This codes for CASSPRRESSYNEQFF.

The V gene is TRBV23-1, the J gene TRBJ1-5, with a weak D call TRBD1 (5 bases). Being an ORF, TRBV23-1 has a function that is uncertain. The CDR3 spans 16 residues. V lost 3 bases and J lost 4, with 16 bases in between. The CDR3 nucleotides are TGCGCCAGCAGTCAGGGTCTTGCAGGGCTTAATCAGCCCCAGCATTTT. This gives the protein CASSQGLAGLNQPQHF.

The chain joins TRBV7-9 to TRBJ1-4, with 8 bases that match TRBD1. CDR1 SEHNR and CDR2 FQNEAQ come from the germline V gene (reference sequence). The V and J ends lost 5 bases and 6 bases, in that order; junction bases with no gene match: 14. The CDR3 covers 17 residues. The DNA of the CDR3 is TGTGCCAGCAGCCGACTCCCACCAGACAGGGGCCATGAAAAACTGTTTTTT. Its translation: CASSRLPPDRGHEKLFF.

A word on this clone: At the DNA level, this CDR3 is encoded by other sequences in the same sample as well. The chain combines TRBV7-2 with TRBJ2-1, with 10 bases fitting TRBD2. The ends lost 1 base at V and 7 bases at J; junction bases unmatched: 4. Per the germline V gene, CDR1 is SGHTA and CDR2 is FQGNSA. This CDR3 comprises 15 residues. CDR3 bases: TGTGCCAGCAGCTTAGTTGGGACTAGCGTGAATGAGCAGTTCTTC. It codes for CASSLVGTSVNEQFF. The complete variable domain, with remaining parts taken from reference TRBV7-2 and TRBJ2-1, reads GAGVSQSPSNKVTEKGKDVELRCDPISGHTALYWYRQSLGQGLEFLIYFQGNSAPDKSGLPSDRFSAERTGGSVSTLTIQRTQQEDSAVYLCASSLVGTSVNEQFFGPGTRLTVL.

The gene calls are TRBV27 and TRBJ2-2, with unresolved D. Germline CDR1 MNHEY, CDR2 SMNVEV (reference sequence). V lost 4 bases, J lost 1 base, and 4 bases lay in between. The CDR3 totals 13 residues. CDR3 bases: TGTGCCAGCAGTTATCTGAACACCGGGGAGCTGTTTTTT. Encoded protein: CASSYLNTGELFF.

The CDR3 is CASSLLTGMGPAEQYF. The CDR3 DNA sequence: TGCGCCAGCAGCTTATTAACAGGGATGGGCCCCGCCGAGCAGTACTTC. The V gene is TRBV5-1, the J gene TRBJ2-7; tentative D call: TRBD1 (6 bases). The CDR3 is made up of 16 amino acids. V lost 2 bases and J lost 6, with 21 bases in between. The germline CDR1 and CDR2 sequences are SGHRS and YFSETQ.

This clone was seen a single time. The chain has TRBV27 and TRBJ1-2; the D gene is possibly TRBD1 (6 bases). V lost 6 bases and J 1 base, leaving 12 bases between the germline ends. There are 14 residues in the CDR3. Per the germline V gene, CDR1 is MNHEY and CDR2 is SMNVEV (reference sequence). In nucleotides, the CDR3 is TGTGCCAGCAGCCGGACAGTGCTTAACTATGGCTACACCTTC. Amino acids: CASSRTVLNYGYTF.

This clone was counted a single time. J is TRBJ1-1 and V is TRBV7-2; 9 positions match TRBD1. This CDR3 region has 13 residues. The germline V gene encodes CDR1 SGHTA and CDR2 FQGNSA. Trimming at V came to 7 bases and at J to 5 bases, leaving 5 bases not matched to a gene. CDR3: CASMWTGVTEAFF. The DNA of the CDR3 is TGTGCCAGCATGTGGACAGGGGTAACTGAAGCTTTCTTT. Full variable domain (missing parts from reference TRBV7-2 and TRBJ1-1): GAGVSQSPSNKVTEKGKDVELRCDPISGHTALYWYRQSLGQGLEFLIYFQGNSAPDKSGLPSDRFSAERTGGSVSTLTIQRTQQEDSAVYLCASMWTGVTEAFFGQGTRLTVV.

This clone was observed a single time. The chain combines TRBV2 with TRBJ2-1, with a weak D call TRBD1 (6 bases). The germline gives CDR1 SNHLY, CDR2 FYNNEI. Trimming left V 7 bases short and J 4 bases short, with 14 bases between. The CDR3 has 14 amino acids. The CDR3 region has the DNA TGTGCCAGCACCCAGGGAAGGGGGTACAATGAGCAGTTCTTC. Translated: CASTQGRGYNEQFF.